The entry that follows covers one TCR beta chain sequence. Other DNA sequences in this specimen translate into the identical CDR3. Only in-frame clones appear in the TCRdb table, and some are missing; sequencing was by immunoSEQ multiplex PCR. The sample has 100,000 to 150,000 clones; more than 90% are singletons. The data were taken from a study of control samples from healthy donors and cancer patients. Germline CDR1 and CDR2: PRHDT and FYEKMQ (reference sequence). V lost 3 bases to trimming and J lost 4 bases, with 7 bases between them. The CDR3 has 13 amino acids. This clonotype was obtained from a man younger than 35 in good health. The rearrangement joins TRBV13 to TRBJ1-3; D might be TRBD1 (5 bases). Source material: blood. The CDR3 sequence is CASSLGQGNTIYF. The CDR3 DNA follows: TGTGCCAGCAGCTTGGGGCAGGGAAACACCATATATTTT.